This TCR beta chain was identified in a study of cytomegalovirus exposure and HLA in healthy donors. 13 Jbeta primers and 60 Vbeta primers were used for the PCR. Data came from immunoSEQ multiplex PCR; TCRdb stores just in-frame clones and leaves some out. Seen here are roughly 230,000 clones, about nine tenths observed once, and the top ten hold 1.7%. CDR1 and CDR2 from the germline V gene are GTSNPN and SVGIG (reference sequence). J was trimmed by 5 bases and V by 2 bases; bases with no gene match: 7. This CDR3 has 14 amino acids. The chain couples TRBV30 to TRBJ2-7, with 9 nucleotides matching TRBD1. The clonotype was recovered from a girl aged 2 to 10 in good health and CMV-seronegative. The material sequenced was PBMCs. The CDR3 sequence: CAWSFRDRAHEQYF. CDR3 DNA: TGTGCCTGGAGTTTTCGGGACAGGGCCCACGAGCAGTACTTC.